This is a list of T cell receptor beta chains from one sample in a study of a mutant IDH1 vaccine in newly diagnosed glioma. Here immunoSEQ multiplex PCR was the method, and the copy in TCRdb shows in-frame clones only, minus some. This table holds tens of thousands of clones, 86% found once. This specimen consisted of PBMCs, obtained from a glioma patient treated with radiotherapy, temozolomide or both. The receptor set was obtained from a man between 40 and 49 years old with glioma. Each CDR3 is given with its conserved first and last residue. The D gene is left open where the match is weak. The size entry is marked missing in some rows and otherwise reads once, few, many or a size class.

J: TRBJ2-7; V: TRBV7-9; D: .; size: .; CDR3: CASTWGRVNEQYF; DNA: TGTGCCAGCACATGGGGCAGGGTGAACGAGCAGTACTTC
J: TRBJ1-5; V: TRBV19; D: .; size: .; CDR3: CASSPRQYQPQHF; DNA: TGTGCCAGTAGTCCTCGACAGTATCAGCCCCAGCATTTT
J: TRBJ1-1; V: TRBV19; D: TRBD1; size: once; CDR3: CASMDRTNTEAFF; DNA: TGTGCCAGTATGGACAGGACGAACACTGAAGCTTTCTTT
J: TRBJ2-7; V: TRBV7-9; D: .; size: once; CDR3: CASSSQGHEQYF; DNA: TGTGCCAGCAGCTCCCAGGGTCACGAGCAGTACTTC
J: TRBJ2-1; V: TRBV2; D: TRBD2; size: once; CDR3: CASSGVSGAYNEQFF; DNA: TGTGCCAGCAGTGGTGTTAGCGGGGCCTACAATGAGCAGTTCTTC
J: TRBJ2-4; V: TRBV7-2; D: .; size: .; CDR3: CASSLRGPIRNIQYF; DNA: TGTGCCAGCAGCTTACGCGGACCTATTAGAAACATTCAGTACTTC
J: TRBJ2-3; V: TRBV5-7; D: TRBD2; size: once; CDR3: CASSLGLAGASTDTQYF; DNA: TGTGCCAGCAGCTTGGGACTAGCGGGAGCTTCCACAGATACGCAGTATTTT
J: TRBJ1-1; V: TRBV7-2; D: .; size: .; CDR3: CASTPRATNTEAFF; DNA: TGTGCCAGCACCCCTCGGGCCACGAACACTGAAGCTTTCTTT
J: TRBJ2-2; V: TRBV11-3; D: TRBD2; size: .; CDR3: CASSLLEGGYTGELFF; DNA: TGTGCCAGCAGCCTATTAGAGGGAGGGTACACCGGGGAGCTGTTTTTT
J: TRBJ2-3; V: TRBV5-1; D: TRBD1; size: .; CDR3: CASSLGTGGADTQYF; DNA: TGCGCCAGCAGCTTGGGGACAGGGGGGGCTGATACGCAGTATTTT
J: TRBJ2-1; V: TRBV5-6; D: TRBD2; size: .; CDR3: CASSPGLVEQFF; DNA: TGTGCCAGCAGCCCGGGACTAGTTGAGCAGTTCTTC
J: TRBJ2-4; V: TRBV14; D: TRBD1; size: .; CDR3: CASSPPGQAKNIQYF; DNA: TGTGCCAGCAGCCCGCCGGGACAGGCCAAAAACATTCAGTACTTC
J: TRBJ2-1; V: TRBV5-6; D: .; size: .; CDR3: CASSISRGYNEQFF; DNA: TGTGCCAGCAGCATAAGCCGGGGCTACAATGAGCAGTTCTTC
J: TRBJ1-1; V: TRBV6-1; D: .; size: .; CDR3: CASIPRMNTEAFF; DNA: TGTGCCAGCATCCCTCGCATGAACACTGAAGCTTTCTTT
J: TRBJ1-5; V: TRBV7-2; D: .; size: .; CDR3: CASGSTNQPQHF; DNA: TGTGCCAGCGGCTCAACCAATCAGCCCCAGCATTTT
J: TRBJ2-3; V: TRBV20-1; D: .; size: .; CDR3: CSALPGDTQYF; DNA: TGCAGTGCCCTACCGGGGGATACGCAGTATTTT
J: TRBJ2-7; V: TRBV7-6; D: .; size: .; CDR3: CASSPVSRDPIPYEQYF; DNA: TGTGCCAGCAGCCCCGTCTCCCGGGACCCCATCCCCTACGAGCAGTACTTC
J: TRBJ1-4; V: TRBV2; D: .; size: .; CDR3: CASSEIAGLANEKLFF; DNA: TGTGCCAGCAGTGAAATTGCAGGGTTGGCTAATGAAAAACTGTTTTTT
J: TRBJ2-1; V: TRBV5-4; D: TRBD2; size: .; CDR3: CASSLVGGNNEQFF; DNA: TGTGCCAGCAGCTTGGTGGGAGGGAACAATGAGCAGTTCTTC
J: TRBJ2-7; V: TRBV28; D: TRBD2; size: .; CDR3: CASSPTSGRALYEQYF; DNA: TGTGCCAGCAGTCCCACTAGCGGGAGGGCTCTCTACGAGCAGTACTTC
J: TRBJ1-6; V: TRBV14; D: .; size: .; CDR3: CASSQDLRVNSPLHF; DNA: TGTGCCAGCAGCCAAGACCTAAGGGTTAATTCACCCCTCCACTTT
J: TRBJ2-1; V: TRBV6-6; D: TRBD1; size: .; CDR3: CASFGTVKFF; DNA: TGTGCCAGCTTCGGGACAGTTAAGTTCTTC
J: TRBJ2-5; V: TRBV7-2; D: .; size: .; CDR3: CASSNLYPQETQYF; DNA: TGTGCCAGCAGCAACTTATACCCACAAGAGACCCAGTACTTC
J: TRBJ2-7; V: TRBV11-2; D: .; size: .; CDR3: CASSSGPGAEQYF; DNA: TGTGCCAGCAGCTCAGGACCGGGGGCCGAGCAGTACTTC
J: TRBJ2-3; V: TRBV9; D: TRBD2; size: once; CDR3: CASSVDLGRATDTQYF; DNA: TGTGCCAGCAGCGTAGATTTGGGGAGGGCCACAGATACGCAGTATTTT
J: TRBJ2-1; V: TRBV10-3; D: .; size: once; CDR3: CATGWRLYNEQFF; DNA: TGTGCCACCGGATGGCGTTTGTACAATGAGCAGTTCTTC
J: TRBJ2-7; V: TRBV7-3; D: .; size: once; CDR3: CASSFFVNSYEQYF; DNA: TGTGCCAGCAGCTTTTTCGTCAATTCCTACGAGCAGTACTTC
J: TRBJ2-3; V: TRBV7-2; D: .; size: .; CDR3: CASSQPTTDTQYF; DNA: TGTGCCAGCAGCCAACCGACTACCGATACGCAGTATTTT
J: TRBJ1-5; V: TRBV19; D: .; size: once; CDR3: CASSSLDRRNQPQHF; DNA: TGTGCCAGTAGTTCCTTGGACAGACGCAATCAGCCCCAGCATTTT
J: TRBJ2-7; V: TRBV5-6; D: TRBD2; size: .; CDR3: CASSPRLAGITYEQYF; DNA: TGTGCCAGCAGCCCCAGACTAGCGGGAATAACCTACGAGCAGTACTTC
J: TRBJ2-1; V: TRBV19; D: TRBD2; size: .; CDR3: CASSIREEPSHEQFF; DNA: TGTGCCAGTAGTATCCGGGAGGAACCCTCGCATGAGCAGTTCTTC
J: TRBJ2-7; V: TRBV27; D: .; size: .; CDR3: CASSLGRGSHYEQYF; DNA: TGTGCCAGCAGTTTGGGCAGAGGCAGCCACTACGAGCAGTACTTC
J: TRBJ2-1; V: TRBV9; D: TRBD1; size: once; CDR3: CASSASKQGEQFF; DNA: TGTGCCAGCAGCGCGTCCAAACAGGGGGAGCAGTTCTTC
J: TRBJ1-2; V: TRBV6-1; D: .; size: few; CDR3: CASSESGNGGYTF; DNA: TGTGCCAGCAGTGAATCCGGGAACGGAGGCTACACCTTC
J: TRBJ1-5; V: TRBV2; D: .; size: few; CDR3: CASCIVGAGQPQHF; DNA: TGTGCCAGCTGTATTGTCGGGGCTGGCCAGCCCCAGCATTTT
J: TRBJ2-2; V: TRBV7-6; D: .; size: .; CDR3: CASSAGRGELFF; DNA: TGTGCCAGCAGCGCCGGGCGGGGGGAGCTGTTTTTT
J: TRBJ2-4; V: TRBV5-6; D: .; size: .; CDR3: CASSLWFGKSNIQYF; DNA: TGTGCCAGCAGCTTATGGTTCGGGAAATCGAACATTCAGTACTTC
J: TRBJ2-7; V: TRBV5-1; D: TRBD2; size: .; CDR3: CASSLRTSGEQYF; DNA: TGCGCCAGCAGCCTAAGGACTAGTGGCGAGCAGTACTTC
J: TRBJ2-1; V: TRBV18; D: TRBD2; size: once; CDR3: CASSPSIPSGRAHEQFF; DNA: TGTGCCAGCTCACCATCAATCCCCAGCGGGAGGGCCCATGAGCAGTTCTTC
J: TRBJ2-6; V: TRBV7-9; D: .; size: .; CDR3: CASMRGPGEPSGANVLTF; DNA: TGTGCCAGCATGAGAGGGCCAGGGGAACCCTCTGGGGCCAACGTCCTGACTTTC
J: TRBJ2-5; V: TRBV4-1; D: TRBD1; size: once; CDR3: CASSQETGGGQETQYF; DNA: TGCGCCAGCAGCCAAGAGACAGGGGGCGGACAAGAGACCCAGTACTTC